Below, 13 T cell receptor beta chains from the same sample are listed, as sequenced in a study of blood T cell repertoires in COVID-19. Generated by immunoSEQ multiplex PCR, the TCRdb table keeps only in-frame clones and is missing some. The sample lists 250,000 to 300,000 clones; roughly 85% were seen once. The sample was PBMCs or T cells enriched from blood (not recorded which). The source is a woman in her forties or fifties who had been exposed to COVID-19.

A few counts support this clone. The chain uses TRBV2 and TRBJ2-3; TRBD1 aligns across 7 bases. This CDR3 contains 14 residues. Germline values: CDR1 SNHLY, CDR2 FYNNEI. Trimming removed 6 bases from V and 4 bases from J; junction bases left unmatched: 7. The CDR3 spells CASRPGQPSDTQYF. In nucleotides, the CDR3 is TGTGCCAGCAGGCCGGGACAGCCTTCAGATACGCAGTATTTT.

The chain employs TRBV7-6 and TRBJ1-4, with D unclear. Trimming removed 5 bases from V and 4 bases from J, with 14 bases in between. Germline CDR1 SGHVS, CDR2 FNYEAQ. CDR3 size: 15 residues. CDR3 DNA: TGTGCCAGCAGCGCTCATCGGGGAAGTAATGAAAAACTGTTTTTT. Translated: CASSAHRGSNEKLFF.

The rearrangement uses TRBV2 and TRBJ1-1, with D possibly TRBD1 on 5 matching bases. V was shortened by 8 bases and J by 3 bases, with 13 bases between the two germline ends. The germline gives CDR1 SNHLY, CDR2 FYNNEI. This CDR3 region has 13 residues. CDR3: CASSGSQDTEAFF. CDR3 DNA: TGTGCCAGCTCAGGGTCCCAGGACACTGAAGCTTTCTTT.

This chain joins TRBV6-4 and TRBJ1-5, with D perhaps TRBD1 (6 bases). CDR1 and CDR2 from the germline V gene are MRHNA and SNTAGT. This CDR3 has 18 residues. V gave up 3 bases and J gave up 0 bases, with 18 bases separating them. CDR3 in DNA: TGTGCCAGCAGTGAATCCCGGACAGTCTATTATAGCAATCAGCCCCAGCATTTT. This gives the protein CASSESRTVYYSNQPQHF.

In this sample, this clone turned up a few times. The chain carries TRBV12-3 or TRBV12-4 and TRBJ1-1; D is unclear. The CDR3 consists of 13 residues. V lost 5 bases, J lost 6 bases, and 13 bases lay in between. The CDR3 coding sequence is TGTGCCAGCAGTCCCCGGGGTTTCGCTGAAGCTTTCTTT. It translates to CASSPRGFAEAFF.

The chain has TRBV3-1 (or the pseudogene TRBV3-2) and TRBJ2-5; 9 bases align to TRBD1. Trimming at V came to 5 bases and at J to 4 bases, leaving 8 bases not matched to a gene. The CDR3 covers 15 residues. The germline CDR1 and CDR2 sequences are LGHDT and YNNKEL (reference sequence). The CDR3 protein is CASSITDRGGETQYF. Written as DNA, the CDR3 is TGTGCCAGCAGCATCACGGACAGGGGAGGAGAGACCCAGTACTTC.

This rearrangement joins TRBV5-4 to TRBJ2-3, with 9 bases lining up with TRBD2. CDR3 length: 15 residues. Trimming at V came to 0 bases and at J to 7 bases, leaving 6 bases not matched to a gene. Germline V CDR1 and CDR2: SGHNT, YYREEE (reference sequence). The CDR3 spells CASSLGSGGGNTQYF. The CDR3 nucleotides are TGTGCCAGCAGCTTGGGTAGCGGGGGAGGGAATACGCAGTATTTT.

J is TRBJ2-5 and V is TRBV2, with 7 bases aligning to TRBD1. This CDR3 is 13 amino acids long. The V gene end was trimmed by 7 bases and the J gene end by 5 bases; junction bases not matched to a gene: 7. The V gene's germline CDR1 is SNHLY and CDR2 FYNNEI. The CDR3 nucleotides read TGTGCCAGCAACAGGGGTTTGGCGGAGACCCAGTACTTC. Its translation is CASNRGLAETQYF.

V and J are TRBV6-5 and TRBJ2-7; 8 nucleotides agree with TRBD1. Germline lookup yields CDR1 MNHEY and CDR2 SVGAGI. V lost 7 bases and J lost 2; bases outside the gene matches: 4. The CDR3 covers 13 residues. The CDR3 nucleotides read TGTGCCAGCAAAAGGGACAGGACCTACGAGCAGTACTTC. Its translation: CASKRDRTYEQYF.

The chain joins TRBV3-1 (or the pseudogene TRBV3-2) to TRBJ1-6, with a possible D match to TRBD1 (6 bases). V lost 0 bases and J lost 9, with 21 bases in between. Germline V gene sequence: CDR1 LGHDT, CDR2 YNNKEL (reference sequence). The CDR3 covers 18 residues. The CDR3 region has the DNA TGTGCCAGCAGCCAAGATAGGGCAGGGGTTTTCAGTAGTTCACCCCTCCACTTT. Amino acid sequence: CASSQDRAGVFSSSPLHF.

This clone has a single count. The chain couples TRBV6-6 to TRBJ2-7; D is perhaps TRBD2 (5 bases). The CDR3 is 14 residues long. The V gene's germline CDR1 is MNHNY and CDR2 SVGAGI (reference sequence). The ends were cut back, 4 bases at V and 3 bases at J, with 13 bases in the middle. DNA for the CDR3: TGTGCCAGCAGTTCCGGCCGGGGAAGCTACGAGCAGTACTTC. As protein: CASSSGRGSYEQYF.

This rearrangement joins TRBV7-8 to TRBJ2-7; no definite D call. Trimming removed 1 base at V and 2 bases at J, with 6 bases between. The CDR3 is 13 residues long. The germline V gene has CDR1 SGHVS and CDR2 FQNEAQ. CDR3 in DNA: TGTGCCAGCAGCTTAGGCGGAACCTACGAGCAGTACTTC. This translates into CASSLGGTYEQYF.

CDR3 nucleotide sequence: TGCGCCAGCAGAGGGGAGGGTGGCTACACCTTC. Its protein is CASRGEGGYTF. This chain uses TRBV10-2 with TRBJ1-2, with TRBD1 as a possible D gene (5 bases). CDR3 length equals 11 residues. Per germline, CDR1 WSHSY and CDR2 SAAADI. V lost 6 bases to trimming and J lost 7 bases, with 9 bases between them.